One and the same sample provided the 17 T cell receptor beta chains below, sequenced in a study of blood T cell repertoires in COVID-19. Repertoires were generated with immunoSEQ multiplex PCR, while TCRdb's copy carries only in-frame clones and drops some. The sample comprises hundreds of thousands of clones, 75% to 90% of which are singletons, and over 0.2% rests with the top ten. The sequenced sample was peripheral blood. These TCRs come from a woman aged 18-35 years with acute or convalescent COVID-19.

V is TRBV29-1 and J is TRBJ1-3; D is uncertain. This CDR3 spans 13 amino acids. Trimming removed 7 bases at V and 2 bases at J, with 12 bases between. The germline V gene encodes CDR1 SQVTM and CDR2 ANQGSEA. The CDR3 region is CSGMGVPGNTIYF. As DNA, the CDR3 is TGCAGCGGCATGGGAGTTCCTGGAAACACCATATATTTT.

CDR3 sequence: CASSETPMNTEAFF. Written as DNA, the CDR3 is TGTGCCAGCAGTGAAACACCCATGAACACTGAAGCTTTCTTT. The chain couples TRBV2 to TRBJ1-1, with no clear D. V shed 2 bases and J shed 0 bases, with 7 bases lying between them. The CDR3 extends over 14 amino acids. Germline V gene lookup returns CDR1 SNHLY and CDR2 FYNNEI.

V is TRBV7-8 and J is TRBJ2-1; TRBD2 matches at 7 bases. CDR1 and CDR2 (germline): SGHVS, FQNEAQ. The ends lost 7 bases at V and 10 bases at J; junction bases unmatched: 7. This CDR3 spans 12 amino acids. The CDR3 sequence: CASTPGGGEQFF. The CDR3 nucleotides read TGTGCCAGCACCCCGGGGGGAGGCGAGCAGTTCTTC.

The chain links TRBV28 to TRBJ1-2, with no clear D. The CDR3 is 15 residues long. V dropped 5 bases and J dropped 4 bases, with 17 bases sitting between them. Germline assignment: CDR1 MDHEN and CDR2 SYDVKM. In nucleotides, the CDR3 is TGTGCCAGCAGTCCGCCCCTGACACAGAGCTATGGCTACACCTTC. Translation gives CASSPPLTQSYGYTF.

CDR3 DNA sequence: TGTGCCAGCAGCCAAGAATCGGTCCGGACTGAAGCTTTCTTT. This translates into CASSQESVRTEAFF. The J gene is TRBJ1-1, the V gene TRBV3-1 (or the pseudogene TRBV3-2); D unclear. The germline V gene encodes CDR1 LGHDT and CDR2 YNNKEL (reference sequence). This CDR3 spans 14 amino acids. V dropped 0 bases and J dropped 5 bases, with 10 bases sitting between them.

The chain carries TRBV7-9 and TRBJ1-6; the D is unclear. Trimming shortened V by 8 bases and J by 9 bases, and 8 bases separated the two germline ends. The CDR3 runs 11 residues. The germline gives CDR1 SEHNR, CDR2 FQNEAQ (reference sequence). CDR3 sequence (DNA): TGTGCCAGCGCCAAGGCTTCACCCCTCCACTTT. Translating gives CASAKASPLHF.

The chain combines TRBV5-1 with TRBJ1-1; a possible D gene is TRBD1 (5 bases). This CDR3 region has 11 residues. CDR1 is SGHRS, CDR2 YFSETQ, per germline. The V end lost 2 bases, the J end lost 10 bases, and 9 bases lay between the germline ends. CDR3 DNA: TGCGCCAGCAGCTTAGGCCAGGGAGCTTTCTTT. Protein sequence: CASSLGQGAFF.

This clone was seen a handful of times. This sequence joins TRBV6-5 and TRBJ1-6; D is perhaps TRBD1 (5 bases). V dropped 4 bases and J dropped 7 bases, with 14 bases sitting between them. This CDR3 is 15 amino acids long. CDR1 and CDR2 from the germline V gene are MNHEY and SVGAGI. CDR3 nucleotide sequence: TGTGCCAGCAGTTTATTCCTCAGGGAAAATTCACCCCTCCACTTT. Its translation: CASSLFLRENSPLHF.

V is TRBV30 and J is TRBJ1-2; D is perhaps TRBD1 (6 bases). Germline lookup yields CDR1 GTSNPN and CDR2 SVGIG (reference sequence). The CDR3 has 13 residues. With 3 bases removed from V and 8 bases from J, the gap between germline ends came to 16 bases. CDR3 bases: TGTGCCTGGAGGGAACAGGGAAGGAGCGGCTACACCTTC. This translates into CAWREQGRSGYTF. Variable domain in full (rest from reference TRBV30 and TRBJ1-2): SQTIHQWPATLVQPVGSPLSLECTVEGTSNPNLYWYRQAAGRGLQLLFYSVGIGQISSEVPQNLSASRPQDRQFILSSKKLLLSDSGFYLCAWREQGRSGYTFGSGTRLTVV.

The V and J genes are TRBV11-2 and TRBJ2-6, with D perhaps TRBD1 (6 bases). From germline, CDR1 is SGHAT and CDR2 FQNNGV. Deletions cut 2 bases from V and 2 bases from J, with 10 bases between. The CDR3 is made up of 16 amino acids. The CDR3 here is CASSLPGAPGANVLTF. For the CDR3, the DNA is TGTGCCAGCAGCTTACCAGGGGCCCCTGGGGCCAACGTCCTGACTTTC. Full variable domain (missing parts from reference TRBV11-2 and TRBJ2-6): EAGVAQSPRYKIIEKRQSVAFWCNPISGHATLYWYQQILGQGPKLLIQFQNNGVVDDSQLPKDRFSAERLKGVDSTLKIQPAKLEDSAVYLCASSLPGAPGANVLTFGAGSRLTVL.

The J gene is TRBJ1-1, the V gene TRBV5-5; no clear D. The CDR3 covers 11 residues. V lost 1 base and J lost 8, with 6 bases in between. Germline CDR1 SGHKS, CDR2 YYEKEE (reference sequence). CDR3 residues: CASSLNWEAFF. DNA of the CDR3: TGTGCCAGCAGCTTGAACTGGGAAGCTTTCTTT.

This chain links TRBV6-6 with TRBJ2-7; 8 bases match TRBD2. The CDR3 has 13 amino acids. V was pared by 4 bases and J by 7 bases, with 6 bases of the junction left unmatched. Germline V gene lookup returns CDR1 MNHNY and CDR2 SVGAGI (reference sequence). The DNA for the CDR3 is TGTGCCAGCAGTTCCGGGACTAGAGAGGAGCAGTACTTC. The encoded protein is CASSSGTREEQYF.

This chain joins TRBV7-9 and TRBJ2-2; D gene ambiguous. Per the germline V gene, CDR1 is SEHNR and CDR2 is FQNEAQ (reference sequence). The germline V and J ends were trimmed by 7 bases and 0 bases, with 9 bases remaining between them. The CDR3 covers 14 residues. Here the CDR3 reads CASNPDTNTGELFF. The CDR3 DNA reads as TGTGCCAGCAACCCCGACACGAACACCGGGGAGCTGTTTTTT.

This chain joins TRBV5-1 and TRBJ1-1; tentatively, D is TRBD1 (5 bases). V dropped 4 bases and J dropped 5 bases, with 18 bases sitting between them. Germline V gene sequence: CDR1 SGHRS, CDR2 YFSETQ. This CDR3 region has 15 residues. The CDR3 here is CASSPDEGRGTEAFF. CDR3 bases: TGCGCCAGCAGCCCTGACGAGGGGCGGGGGACTGAAGCTTTCTTT.

Notes on this clone: The junction and the germline gene differ at one end; a read error may be behind it. V usage is TRBV14 and J usage is TRBJ2-7; 10 nucleotides match TRBD1. Per germline, CDR1 SGHDN and CDR2 FVKESK. This CDR3 has 14 amino acids. CDR3 bases: TGTGCCAGCAGCAAAGACAGGGGGCTCGGCGAGCAGTACTTC. This encodes CASSKDRGLGEQYF.

V usage is TRBV2 and J usage is TRBJ2-7, with a possible D match to TRBD2 (6 bases). The CDR3 covers 13 residues. Trimming pared 6 bases from V and 0 bases from J, leaving 9 bases between. The germline gives CDR1 SNHLY, CDR2 FYNNEI. The CDR3 coding sequence is TGTGCCAGCAGGCCGGGACTCTCCTACGAGCAGTACTTC. Amino acids: CASRPGLSYEQYF.

This chain connects TRBV6-2 or TRBV6-3 to TRBJ1-4; the match to TRBD1 covers 7 bases. The CDR3 consists of 14 residues. CDR1 is MNHEY and CDR2 is SVGEGT in the germline V gene. The junction had 6 bases not matched to a gene; V was cut back by 5 bases and J by 6 bases. CDR3: CASSGDRVYEKLFF. The DNA for the CDR3 is TGTGCCAGCAGTGGCGACAGGGTTTATGAAAAACTGTTTTTT.